These 14 T cell receptor beta chains share one sample of origin, sequenced in a study of cytomegalovirus exposure and HLA in healthy donors. PCR primers comprised 60 Vbeta and 13 Jbeta primers. The method was immunoSEQ multiplex PCR; TCRdb's version includes in-frame clones alone and lacks a portion of them. The sample yields 80,000 to 100,000 clones, about 81% seen once. Sequenced: PBMCs. All receptors come from a middle-aged man in good health and CMV-seronegative.

The chain has TRBV6-5 and TRBJ1-2; D may be TRBD1 (5 bases). The V gene's germline CDR1 is MNHEY and CDR2 SVGAGI. The length of the CDR3 is 15 residues. V lost 0 bases, J lost 2 bases, and 10 bases lay in between. The CDR3 is CASSYSPGINYGYTF. CDR3 sequence (DNA): TGTGCCAGCAGTTACTCCCCAGGGATCAACTATGGCTACACCTTC.

This chain links TRBV5-6 with TRBJ1-5; D uncertain. Per germline, CDR1 SGHDT and CDR2 YYEEEE. The CDR3 has 13 amino acids. Deletions cut 1 base from V and 4 bases from J, with 6 bases between. The CDR3 protein is CASSLTRNQPQHF. In DNA, the CDR3 is TGTGCCAGCAGCTTGACACGAAATCAGCCCCAGCATTTT.

The CDR3 region has the DNA TGTGCCAGCAGTCGCACAGGGGTTGAGCAGTACTTC. Its translation: CASSRTGVEQYF. The chain recombines TRBV27 with TRBJ2-5; TRBD1 agrees at 7 bases. This CDR3 contains 12 residues. The J segment lost 11 bases and the V segment lost 5 bases, leaving 8 bases of the junction unmatched. Per the germline V gene, CDR1 is MNHEY and CDR2 is SMNVEV (reference sequence).

V usage is TRBV15 and J usage is TRBJ1-2; D ambiguous. V lost 5 bases to trimming and J lost 7 bases, with 20 bases between them. The CDR3 totals 15 residues. Per the germline V gene, CDR1 is LNHNV and CDR2 is YYDKDF (reference sequence). The CDR3 here is CATSPQGSGVGGYTF. The CDR3 bases are TGTGCCACCAGCCCCCAAGGGAGTGGGGTGGGTGGCTACACCTTC.

The chain joins TRBV6-5 to TRBJ2-3; weak D call: TRBD1 (5 bases). The germline V and J ends were trimmed by 4 bases and 1 base, with 9 bases remaining between them. The CDR3 sequence is 14 residues long. Germline-derived CDR1 and CDR2 are MNHEY and SVGAGI. Here the CDR3 DNA reads TGTGCCAGCAGTTCAAGGACACGCACAGATACGCAGTATTTT. It translates to CASSSRTRTDTQYF.

The gene calls are TRBV6-1 and TRBJ1-3, with 9 bases that match TRBD1. The CDR3 is made up of 14 amino acids. V was clipped by 5 bases and J by 8 bases; unmatched bases: 7. Germline V gene sequence: CDR1 MNHNS, CDR2 SASEGT. The CDR3 DNA reads as TGTGCCAGCAGTTCAGACAGGGGGTTGGACACCATATATTTT. As protein: CASSSDRGLDTIYF.

Points on this clone: It is likely a read error, because the conserved phenylalanine at the end of the CDR3 is missing. The chain is built from TRBV27 and TRBJ1-5, with 11 bases identical to TRBD1. Trimming cost V 10 bases and J 6 bases; bases outside gene matches: 11. Germline V lookup: CDR1 MNHEY, CDR2 SMNVEV (reference sequence). The CDR3 covers 15 residues. This chain's CDR3 is CATVTGTGGCQPQHL. DNA for the CDR3: TGTGCCACCGTCACGGGGACAGGGGGTTGTCAGCCCCAGCATCTT.

This clone was detected only a few times. This rearrangement joins TRBV13 to TRBJ1-3, with D unresolved. The CDR3 spans 13 residues. Germline lookup yields CDR1 PRHDT and CDR2 FYEKMQ (reference sequence). Trimming cost V 3 bases and J 3 bases, with 6 bases left between them. In nucleotides, the CDR3 is TGTGCCAGCAGCTTCCAGGATGGAAACACCATATATTTT. Translated: CASSFQDGNTIYF.

V gene TRBV6-6 combines with J gene TRBJ2-7, with 7 bases lining up with TRBD2. This CDR3 comprises 11 residues. The V gene's germline CDR1 is MNHNY and CDR2 SVGAGI (reference sequence). Trimming cost V 11 bases and J 6 bases; bases outside gene matches: 7. The CDR3 DNA is TGTGCCTGCACGGGCGGGGGCGAGCAGTACTTC. Amino acids: CACTGGGEQYF.

The genes are TRBV18 and TRBJ1-1; tentative D call: TRBD1 (5 bases). CDR3 length: 16 amino acids. CDR1 and CDR2 from the germline V gene are KGHSH and LQKENI. With 3 bases removed from V and 1 base from J, the gap between germline ends came to 15 bases. CDR3 sequence reads: CASSPDLNRRNTEAFF. As DNA, the CDR3 is TGTGCCAGCTCACCCGATCTCAACAGGAGGAACACTGAAGCTTTCTTT. The variable domain in full, with the rest retrieved from reference TRBV18 and TRBJ1-1, is NAGVMQNPRHLVRRRGQEARLRCSPMKGHSHVYWYRQLPEEGLKFMVYLQKENIIDESGMPKERFSAEFPKEGPSILRIQQVVRGDSAAYFCASSPDLNRRNTEAFFGQGTRLTVV.

The gene calls are TRBV5-4 and TRBJ1-1; D call uncertain. V was shortened by 4 bases and J by 0 bases, with 10 bases between the two germline ends. Germline CDR1 is SGHNT and CDR2 is YYREEE (reference sequence). The length of the CDR3 is 14 residues. The CDR3 spells CASSPRGMNTEAFF. The CDR3 DNA sequence: TGTGCCAGCAGCCCCAGAGGCATGAACACTGAAGCTTTCTTT. Together with reference TRBV5-4 and TRBJ1-1, the CDR3 gives the full variable domain: ETGVTQSPTHLIKTRGQQVTLRCSSQSGHNTVSWYQQALGQGPQFIFQYYREEENGRGNFPPRFSGLQFPNYSSELNVNALELDDSALYLCASSPRGMNTEAFFGQGTRLTVV.

This chain joins TRBV14 and TRBJ1-1; D is undetermined. Between the trimmed V and J ends, which lost 0 bases and 2 bases, there was a span of 13 bases. Germline values: CDR1 SGHDN, CDR2 FVKESK. The CDR3 length is 16 residues. CDR3 amino acids: CASSQEWPGSNTEAFF. The CDR3 bases are TGTGCCAGCAGCCAAGAATGGCCAGGAAGCAACACTGAAGCTTTCTTT.

The chain is built from TRBV2 and TRBJ2-1, with a possible D match to TRBD1 (5 bases). The CDR3 is 15 amino acids. Deletions cut 2 bases from V and 6 bases from J, with 14 bases between. Germline V gene sequence: CDR1 SNHLY, CDR2 FYNNEI. The CDR3 DNA reads TGTGCCAGCAGTGAACGGCAGGGATTTCGCAATGAGCAGTTCTTC. Protein sequence: CASSERQGFRNEQFF.

The chain combines TRBV6-5 with TRBJ2-7; TRBD1 matches 10 bases. The CDR3 is made up of 15 amino acids. CDR1 is MNHEY and CDR2 is SVGAGI in the germline V gene. J gave up 5 bases and V 5 bases, and 9 bases lay outside the gene matches. The CDR3 region has the DNA TGTGCCAGCAGTCACAGAGGGACAGGGGCCCACGAGCAGTACTTC. Protein sequence: CASSHRGTGAHEQYF.